The rows below give T cell receptor beta chains drawn from one sample of a study of CD8 T cells in Susac syndrome. TCRdb called the immunoSEQ multiplex PCR reads again in MiXCR, with one record for every CDR3 protein. The sample records some 120,000 distinct CDR3 sequences, approximately 94% being singletons. The sequencing input was CD4+ T cells from PBMCs. These receptors all stem from a human donor with multiple sclerosis. Each CDR3 is given with its conserved first and last residue. A D gene is named only where the DNA matches it firmly. A clone size is listed for some rows: how often the clone was seen (once, few, many), or a class if it is expanded.

v_gene	j_gene	d_gene	abundance	CDR3aa	CDR3nt
TRBV12-3/TRBV12-4	TRBJ2-2	NA	NA	CASSLPGPGLFF	TGTGCCAGCAGTTTACCCGGGCCGGGGCTGTTTTTT
TRBV28	TRBJ1-1	NA	NA	CASSSEGAGHTEAFF	TGTGCCAGCAGTTCGGAGGGCGCCGGTCACACTGAAGCTTTCTTT
TRBV3-1	TRBJ2-7	TRBD2	NA	CASSSGLAGGYEQYF	TGTGCCAGCAGCTCGGGACTAGCGGGGGGTTACGAGCAGTACTTC
TRBV20-1	TRBJ1-2	NA	NA	CSVSGIGPEDYGYTF	TGCAGTGTCTCAGGGATCGGGCCCGAGGACTATGGCTACACCTTC
TRBV3-1	TRBJ1-2	NA	NA	CASSQGTGNYGYTF	TGTGCCAGCAGCCAAGGAACGGGGAACTATGGCTACACCTTC
TRBV5-1	TRBJ2-7	TRBD2	NA	CASSLVVGAGAYEQYF	TGCGCCAGCAGCTTGGTGGTCGGAGCGGGAGCCTACGAGCAGTACTTC
TRBV6-2/TRBV6-3	TRBJ2-7	NA	NA	CASSPAGTFYEQYF	TGTGCCAGCAGTCCCGCGGGCACCTTCTACGAGCAGTACTTC
TRBV7-3	TRBJ2-7	NA	NA	CASSLTGLDGHSYEQYF	TGTGCCAGCAGCTTAACGGGCCTGGACGGACACTCCTACGAGCAGTACTTC
TRBV6-5	TRBJ2-1	TRBD1	NA	CASSYFAGTGSRNEQFF	TGTGCCAGCAGTTATTTCGCCGGGACAGGGAGCAGAAATGAGCAGTTCTTC
TRBV18	TRBJ2-1	NA	NA	CASSPLGHSYNEQFF	TGTGCCAGCTCACCTCTGGGGCACTCCTACAATGAGCAGTTCTTC
TRBV12-3/TRBV12-4	TRBJ2-3	TRBD2	NA	CASRIGPSGGTQYF	TGTGCCAGCAGGATAGGGCCTAGCGGGGGTACGCAGTATTTT
TRBV6-1	TRBJ2-2	TRBD1	once	CASSAGTANTGELFF	TGTGCCAGCAGTGCAGGGACAGCAAACACCGGGGAGCTGTTTTTT
TRBV7-2	TRBJ2-7	TRBD2	NA	CASSPEGLGVREQYF	TGTGCCAGCAGTCCGGAGGGACTAGGTGTCCGCGAGCAGTACTTC
TRBV6-2/TRBV6-3	TRBJ1-1	NA	NA	CASSDQRNTEAFF	TGTGCCAGCAGTGACCAAAGGAACACTGAAGCTTTCTTT
TRBV7-2	TRBJ2-1	NA	NA	CASSFRDEQFF	TGTGCCAGCAGCTTTCGGGATGAGCAGTTCTTC
TRBV23-1	TRBJ1-4	TRBD1	NA	CATGDRSPFF	TGCGCCACCGGGGACAGGTCGCCGTTTTTT
TRBV25-1	TRBJ2-7	NA	NA	CASLAGAQGNEQYF	TGTGCCAGCCTAGCAGGGGCCCAAGGCAACGAGCAGTACTTC
TRBV12-5	TRBJ2-2	TRBD2	NA	CASGPGGRELFF	TGTGCTAGTGGTCCGGGGGGGCGGGAGCTGTTTTTT
TRBV12-3/TRBV12-4	TRBJ1-5	NA	few	CASSLADQPQHF	TGTGCCAGCAGTTTAGCCGATCAGCCCCAGCATTTT
TRBV7-3	TRBJ2-4	NA	NA	CASSRGGSKNIQYF	TGTGCCAGCAGCCGAGGGGGATCCAAAAACATTCAGTACTTC
TRBV7-2	TRBJ1-6	NA	NA	CASSRGAVHNSPLHF	TGTGCCAGCAGCCGGGGGGCTGTCCATAATTCACCCCTCCACTTT
TRBV5-1	TRBJ2-3	NA	NA	CASGRGSRADTQYF	TGCGCCAGCGGCAGAGGGAGTCGAGCAGATACGCAGTATTTT
TRBV15	TRBJ2-3	TRBD2	NA	CATSGGLGGTDTQYF	TGTGCCACCAGCGGAGGACTAGGAGGCACAGATACGCAGTATTTT
TRBV6-2/TRBV6-3	TRBJ1-2	NA	NA	CASSYSIASYGYTF	TGTGCCAGCAGTTACTCGATTGCATCCTATGGCTACACCTTC
TRBV12-3/TRBV12-4	TRBJ1-4	NA	NA	CASSLFMGATNEKLFF	TGTGCCAGCAGTCTATTCATGGGGGCAACTAATGAAAAACTGTTTTTT
TRBV7-9	TRBJ2-5	NA	NA	CASSFPETSFIETQYF	TGTGCCAGCAGCTTCCCAGAAACCTCCTTTATTGAGACCCAGTACTTC
TRBV6-5	TRBJ1-3	TRBD1	NA	CASSYFGQGGGNTIYF	TGTGCCAGCAGTTACTTCGGACAGGGTGGTGGAAACACCATATATTTT
TRBV30	TRBJ2-5	NA	NA	CAWSRTAQETQYF	TGTGCCTGGTCACGAACGGCGCAAGAGACCCAGTACTTC
TRBV4-1	TRBJ2-1	TRBD2	once	CASSQDVTSGDLYEQFF	TGCGCCAGCAGCCAAGATGTTACTAGCGGGGACCTCTATGAGCAGTTCTTC
TRBV25-1	TRBJ1-2	NA	once	CASSPGHPYGYTF	TGTGCCAGCAGTCCGGGACACCCCTATGGCTACACCTTC
TRBV7-9	TRBJ2-5	NA	NA	CASSSPRQQETQYF	TGTGCCAGCAGCTCCCCGAGGCAGCAAGAGACCCAGTACTTC
TRBV5-1	TRBJ2-7	NA	NA	CASSADYEQYF	TGCGCCAGCAGTGCAGATTACGAGCAGTACTTC
TRBV7-9	TRBJ1-1	NA	NA	CASSSQGEAFF	TGTGCCAGCAGCTCCCAGGGTGAAGCTTTCTTT
TRBV27	TRBJ1-2	NA	NA	CASAQRTGAGYTF	TGTGCTTCTGCCCAAAGGACGGGTGCTGGCTACACCTTC
TRBV12-3/TRBV12-4	TRBJ1-3	TRBD1	NA	CASRTGAGNTIYF	TGTGCCAGCAGGACAGGGGCTGGAAACACCATATATTTT
TRBV5-1	TRBJ1-1	TRBD1	NA	CASSLGQGYTEAFF	TGCGCCAGCAGCCTCGGACAGGGGTACACTGAAGCTTTCTTT
TRBV30	TRBJ1-1	NA	NA	CAWSVRSSFEPFF	TGTGCCTGGAGTGTACGCAGCTCTTTCGAACCTTTCTTT
TRBV18	TRBJ2-5	TRBD2	few	CASSPGTSETQYF	TGTGCCAGCTCACCAGGGACTAGTGAGACCCAGTACTTC
TRBV19	TRBJ1-2	NA	NA	CASSPQPQVNYGYTF	TGTGCCAGTAGTCCACAACCACAAGTAAACTATGGCTACACCTTC
TRBV30	TRBJ2-5	NA	once	CAWSDRKGFQETQYF	TGTGCCTGGAGTGACAGGAAAGGGTTTCAAGAGACCCAGTACTTC
TRBV12-3/TRBV12-4	TRBJ2-6	NA	NA	CASSSTSSGANVLTF	TGTGCCAGCAGTTCCACCAGCTCTGGGGCCAACGTCCTGACTTTC
TRBV30	TRBJ2-5	NA	NA	CAWWGGPETQYF	TGTGCCTGGTGGGGGGGGCCAGAGACCCAGTACTTC